Below are 3 T cell receptor beta chains sequenced from a single sample in a study of beta chain features in type 1 diabetes. Study-level results: Significant though moderate, a shortening of TCRB CDR3s appeared in all four CD4+ subsets of Type 1 diabetes patients.

Sequencing targeted expressed TCRB transcripts, as all isolated RNA had been reverse transcribed. Generated by immunoSEQ multiplex PCR, the TCRdb table keeps only in-frame clones and is missing some. The table shows about 640,000 clones, with around 12% occurring only once. The antigens for these receptors are not known. Sequenced input: naive CD4+ T cells from blood. These receptors were obtained from a man aged 25-45 years with type 1 diabetes.

This clone showed up just a few times. This rearrangement joins TRBV6-1 to TRBJ2-7; TRBD1 is a possible D gene (6 bases). Trimming took off 8 bases at V and 0 bases at J, with 17 bases between the two ends. From germline, CDR1 is MNHNS and CDR2 SASEGT. This CDR3 has 15 amino acids. In DNA form, the CDR3 reads TGTGCCAGCCAGGAGAGTAACAGGGACTCCTACGAGCAGTACTTC. Amino acid sequence: CASQESNRDSYEQYF.

V usage is TRBV5-4 and J usage is TRBJ1-3; D is ambiguous. The CDR3 has 17 residues. V dropped 4 bases and J dropped 0 bases, with 17 bases sitting between them. Germline V gives CDR1 SGHNT, CDR2 YYREEE (reference sequence). The CDR3 region is CASSTQTLRSSGNTIYF. CDR3 DNA: TGTGCCAGCAGCACCCAGACTCTTAGGAGCTCTGGAAACACCATATATTTT.

The rearrangement links TRBV29-1 to TRBJ1-4; tentatively, D is TRBD1 (5 bases). The germline V gene encodes CDR1 SQVTM and CDR2 ANQGSEA. V dropped 7 bases and J dropped 7 bases, with 13 bases sitting between them. There are 12 residues in the CDR3. The DNA for the CDR3 is TGCAGCGCTACTGACAGATTTGAAAAACTGTTTTTT. Translation: CSATDRFEKLFF.